This T cell receptor beta chain comes out of a study of shared clonotypes between healthy human individuals. Broader study findings: Non-shared clonotypes displayed generation probabilities falling below those of clonotypes present in all four donors.

Deep was the level used in running the assay. Researchers divided each subset's genomic DNA evenly across several immunoSEQ plates. Sorted subsets were amplified in replicate PCRs using 200 to 250 ng DNA, tens of thousands of T cell genomes. The assay was immunoSEQ multiplex PCR, and TCRdb's table has in-frame clones only and misses some. The sample holds 2,100,000 or so clones, approximately 94% seen once. Trimming pared 7 bases from V and 5 bases from J, leaving 15 bases between. Germline V lookup: CDR1 SGHRS, CDR2 YFSETQ. This CDR3 is 13 amino acids long. A remark on this clone: Antigen specificity is unknown.

The receptor comes from a man aged 18 to 30 in good health. The sample consisted of naive CD4+ T cells sorted from blood. Specified subset: CD45RA+ positively selected. The chain has TRBV5-1 and TRBJ1-2; no definite D call. The CDR3 DNA reads as TGCGCCAGCCGACCGTCCACGTTGTATGGCTACACCTTC. It translates to CASRPSTLYGYTF. Using reference TRBV5-1 and TRBJ1-2 for the parts outside the CDR3, the full variable domain is KAGVTQTPRYLIKTRGQQVTLSCSPISGHRSVSWYQQTPGQGLQFLFEYFSETQRNKGNFPGRFSGRQFSNSRSEMNVSTLELGDSALYLCASRPSTLYGYTFGSGTRLTVV.